This T cell receptor beta chain was captured by sequencing in a study of blood T cell repertoires in COVID-19. Overall study context: The samples span acute and convalescent COVID-19 from the United States, Italy and Spain.

This table comes from immunoSEQ multiplex PCR, and its TCRdb copy is limited to in-frame clones, with some not included. The sample has some 120,000 clones, about 70% seen once. Deletions cut 2 bases from V and 4 bases from J, with 5 bases between. Germline CDR1 is KGHDR and CDR2 is SFDVKD. The CDR3 is 12 residues long. The origin of this receptor is a man aged 60 to 69 with acute or convalescent COVID-19. The J gene is TRBJ2-7, the V gene TRBV24-1; no firm D call. The specimen was peripheral blood. This CDR3 reads CATSDSQYEQYF. In nucleotides, the CDR3 is TGTGCCACCAGTGATTCTCAGTACGAGCAGTACTTC.